The 14 T cell receptor beta chains below all came from one sample that was sequenced in a study of technical replicates of blood from a handful of donors. Assay used: immunoSEQ multiplex PCR; TCRdb lists only in-frame clones, some missing. The table lists some 60,000 clones, around 87% of them singletons, with around 5.3% in the top ten. Sequenced: PBMCs. The receptor set was obtained from a human donor in good health. Some clones in this sample may be carry-over from other donors' samples.

The count of this clone is one. V is TRBV6-6 and J is TRBJ1-1; 7 bases agree with TRBD1. CDR3 size: 12 residues. Losses at the gene ends were 10 bases for V and 4 bases for J; bases not matched to a gene: 6. Germline-derived CDR1 and CDR2 are MNHNY and SVGAGI (reference sequence). CDR3 sequence reads: CATRQGSTEAFF. In nucleotides, the CDR3 is TGTGCCACCCGACAGGGCAGCACTGAAGCTTTCTTT.

This clone showed up just a few times. The genes are TRBV30 and TRBJ1-2, with TRBD1 as a possible D gene (5 bases). Trimming pared 8 bases from V and 3 bases from J, leaving 10 bases between. Germline V gene sequence: CDR1 GTSNPN, CDR2 SVGIG (reference sequence). The CDR3 has 11 residues. Here the CDR3 DNA reads TGTGCCGGGGGGTGGGACTATGGCTACACCTTC. As protein: CAGGWDYGYTF. The variable domain in full, completed from reference TRBV30 and TRBJ1-2, reads SQTIHQWPATLVQPVGSPLSLECTVEGTSNPNLYWYRQAAGRGLQLLFYSVGIGQISSEVPQNLSASRPQDRQFILSSKKLLLSDSGFYLCAGGWDYGYTFGSGTRLTVV.

CDR3 bases: TGTGCCAGTAGTATAAGCTCAGGGGCCCGCACAGATACGCAGTATTTT. This encodes CASSISSGARTDTQYF. The chain joins TRBV19 to TRBJ2-3; D might be TRBD1 (6 bases). This CDR3 comprises 16 residues. The V gene's germline CDR1 is LNHDA and CDR2 SQIVND (reference sequence). Trimming removed 2 bases at V and 1 base at J, with 13 bases between.

The gene calls are TRBV30 and TRBJ1-1, with TRBD1 identical over 8 bases. The CDR3 sequence is 11 residues long. Germline CDR1 reads GTSNPN; CDR2 reads SVGIG (reference sequence). The V gene end was trimmed by 3 bases and the J gene end by 12 bases; junction bases not matched to a gene: 6. DNA for the CDR3: TGTGCCTGGAGACACGGACAGGGAACTTTCTTT. As protein: CAWRHGQGTFF.

In its sample, this clone was seen once. The CDR3 bases are TGTGCCAGCAGTGAAGCGCCTGGCAGGGCTACTGAAGCTTTCTTT. Translating gives CASSEAPGRATEAFF. The chain carries TRBV2 and TRBJ1-1, with D possibly being TRBD1 (5 bases). This CDR3 has 15 amino acids. The V and J ends lost 0 bases and 5 bases respectively, with 13 bases between them. Per germline, CDR1 SNHLY and CDR2 FYNNEI.

The V call is TRBV6-1, the J call TRBJ2-3, with TRBD2 matching over 12 bases. Germline loops: CDR1 MNHNS, CDR2 SASEGT. V gave up 1 base and J gave up 4 bases; unmatched junction bases: 0. The CDR3 covers 15 residues. CDR3 in DNA: TGTGCCAGCAGTGAAGGACTAGCGGGAGCAGATACGCAGTATTTT. Residues: CASSEGLAGADTQYF.

This chain links TRBV5-4 with TRBJ2-5; 11 nucleotides match TRBD2. From germline, CDR1 is SGHNT and CDR2 YYREEE (reference sequence). The CDR3 is made up of 13 amino acids. V lost 6 bases, J lost 5 bases, and 3 bases stayed unmatched. CDR3 DNA: TGTGCCAGCAAAACTAGCGGGAGTGAGACCCAGTACTTC. Translated: CASKTSGSETQYF.

V and J are TRBV9 and TRBJ2-7; 10 bases map to TRBD1. V shed 3 bases, J shed 4 bases, and the junction held 1 base outside the gene matches. The length of the CDR3 is 13 residues. Germline-derived CDR1 and CDR2 are SGDLS and YYNGEE. CDR3 nucleotide sequence: TGTGCCAGCAGCGGGGACAGGGGTTACGAGCAGTACTTC. It encodes CASSGDRGYEQYF.

The chain uses TRBV6-1 and TRBJ1-5; possibly TRBD1 for D (5 bases). CDR3 length: 17 amino acids. V lost 5 bases and J 0 bases, leaving 17 bases between the germline ends. Germline-derived CDR1 and CDR2 are MNHNS and SASEGT. CDR3 DNA sequence: TGTGCCAGCAGTAAAGGGCTACAGGAGAATAGCAATCAGCCCCAGCATTTT. Its protein product is CASSKGLQENSNQPQHF.

The count of this clone is one. J is TRBJ2-2 and V is TRBV5-1, with 8 bases that match TRBD1. The germline gives CDR1 SGHRS, CDR2 YFSETQ. This CDR3 spans 15 amino acids. V lost 0 bases, J lost 8 bases, and 6 bases stayed unmatched. The CDR3 DNA reads TGCGCCAGCAGCTTGGGAAGACAGGGGATTGGGGAGCTGTTTTTT. Translated: CASSLGRQGIGELFF.

V usage is TRBV2 and J usage is TRBJ2-7; TRBD1 matches 9 bases. The germline V gene encodes CDR1 SNHLY and CDR2 FYNNEI. Germline trimming cut 4 bases from V and 3 bases from J; bases unmatched to any gene: 4. The CDR3 is made up of 14 amino acids. The CDR3: CASSGQGGGYEQYF. In nucleotides, the CDR3 is TGTGCCAGCAGTGGACAGGGGGGTGGCTACGAGCAGTACTTC.

The genes are TRBV5-1 and TRBJ2-2, with 8 bases aligning to TRBD1. V dropped 3 bases and J dropped 6; count of bases not matched to a gene: 7. Germline CDR1 reads SGHRS; CDR2 reads YFSETQ. The CDR3 consists of 15 residues. The CDR3 reads CASSSGQGWAGELFF. The CDR3 DNA reads TGCGCCAGCAGCTCTGGACAGGGCTGGGCCGGGGAGCTGTTTTTT.

The V gene is TRBV7-8, the J gene TRBJ2-7; a possible D gene is TRBD2 (6 bases). This CDR3 is 13 amino acids long. Germline assignment: CDR1 SGHVS and CDR2 FQNEAQ. Trimming shortened V by 5 bases and J by 6 bases, and 14 bases separated the two germline ends. The CDR3 is CASSRFGTFEQYF. For the CDR3, the DNA is TGTGCCAGCAGCCGATTCGGGACTTTCGAGCAGTACTTC.

This chain uses TRBV7-9 with TRBJ1-4; the D gene is possibly TRBD1 (6 bases). Germline V CDR1 and CDR2: SEHNR, FQNEAQ (reference sequence). V was clipped by 2 bases and J by 8 bases, with 18 bases between them. The CDR3 consists of 16 residues. DNA of the CDR3: TGTGCCAGCAGCTTAACAAGCGGGGGCGGAAGCGAAAAACTGTTTTTT. Protein: CASSLTSGGGSEKLFF. The full variable domain, rest sourced from reference TRBV7-9 and TRBJ1-4, is DTGVSQNPRHKITKRGQNVTFRCDPISEHNRLYWYRQTLGQGPEFLTYFQNEAQLEKSRLLSDRFSAERPKGSFSTLEIQRTEQGDSAMYLCASSLTSGGGSEKLFFGSGTQLSVL.